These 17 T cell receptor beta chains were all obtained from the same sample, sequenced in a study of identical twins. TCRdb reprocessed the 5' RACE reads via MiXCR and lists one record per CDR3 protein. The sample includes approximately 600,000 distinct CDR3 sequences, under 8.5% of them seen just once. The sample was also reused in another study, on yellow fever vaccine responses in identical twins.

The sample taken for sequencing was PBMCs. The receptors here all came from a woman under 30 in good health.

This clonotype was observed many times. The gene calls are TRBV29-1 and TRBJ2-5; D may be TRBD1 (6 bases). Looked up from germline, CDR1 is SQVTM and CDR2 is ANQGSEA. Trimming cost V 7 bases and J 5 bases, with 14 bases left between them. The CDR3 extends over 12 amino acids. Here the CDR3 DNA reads TGCAGCGCCCCGGACAGATTGGAGACCCAGTACTTC. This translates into CSAPDRLETQYF.

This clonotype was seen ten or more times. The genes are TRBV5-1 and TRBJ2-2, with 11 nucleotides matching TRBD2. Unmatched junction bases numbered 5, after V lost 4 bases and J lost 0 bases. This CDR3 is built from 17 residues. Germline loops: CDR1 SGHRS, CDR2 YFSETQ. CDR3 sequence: CASSPRLAGTNTGELFF. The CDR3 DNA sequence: TGCGCCAGCAGCCCCCGACTAGCGGGGACGAACACCGGGGAGCTGTTTTTT.

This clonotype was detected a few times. For the CDR3, the DNA is TGCGCCACCCAGGACAGGGGTCAACACACCGGGGAGCTGTTTTTT. Translation gives CATQDRGQHTGELFF. J is TRBJ2-2 and V is TRBV4-1, with 9 bases lining up with TRBD1. Germline loops: CDR1 MGHRA, CDR2 YSYEKL. J lost 3 bases, V lost 10 bases, and 9 bases had no gene match. The CDR3 has 15 residues.

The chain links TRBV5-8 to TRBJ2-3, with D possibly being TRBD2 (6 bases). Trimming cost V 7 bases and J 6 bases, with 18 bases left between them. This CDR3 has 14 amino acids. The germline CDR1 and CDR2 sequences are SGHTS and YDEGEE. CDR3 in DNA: TGTGCCAGCCAGGCCCCGGGGGTTTGGGATACGCAGTATTTT. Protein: CASQAPGVWDTQYF.

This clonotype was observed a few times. CDR3 bases: TGCAGTGCTAGAGTCGGCGGGAGTGACTACGAGCAGTACTTC. Its protein product is CSARVGGSDYEQYF. The chain recombines TRBV20-1 with TRBJ2-7; 7 nucleotides match TRBD2. CDR3 length: 14 residues. Trimming removed 1 base from V and 3 bases from J; junction bases left unmatched: 6. Germline V gene sequence: CDR1 DFQATT, CDR2 SNEGSKA (reference sequence).

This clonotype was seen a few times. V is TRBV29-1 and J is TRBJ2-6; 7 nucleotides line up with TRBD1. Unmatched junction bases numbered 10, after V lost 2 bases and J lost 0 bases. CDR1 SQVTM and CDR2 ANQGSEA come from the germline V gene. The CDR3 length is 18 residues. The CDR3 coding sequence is TGCAGCGTTGAAAATCCCAGGGGGAGAGGCTCTGGGGCCAACGTCCTGACTTTC. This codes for CSVENPRGRGSGANVLTF.

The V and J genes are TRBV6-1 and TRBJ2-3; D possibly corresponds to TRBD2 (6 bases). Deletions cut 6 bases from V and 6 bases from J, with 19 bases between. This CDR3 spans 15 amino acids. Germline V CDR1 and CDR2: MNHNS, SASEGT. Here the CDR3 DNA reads TGTGCCAGCAGCCCAACCGGGACTCCATGGGATACGCAGTATTTT. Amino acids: CASSPTGTPWDTQYF.

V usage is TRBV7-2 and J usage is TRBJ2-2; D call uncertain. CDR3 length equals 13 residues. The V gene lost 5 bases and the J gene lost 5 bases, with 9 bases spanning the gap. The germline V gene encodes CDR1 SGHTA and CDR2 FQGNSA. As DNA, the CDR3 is TGTGCCAGCAGCCCCATGAGGACCGGGGAGCTGTTTTTT. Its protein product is CASSPMRTGELFF.

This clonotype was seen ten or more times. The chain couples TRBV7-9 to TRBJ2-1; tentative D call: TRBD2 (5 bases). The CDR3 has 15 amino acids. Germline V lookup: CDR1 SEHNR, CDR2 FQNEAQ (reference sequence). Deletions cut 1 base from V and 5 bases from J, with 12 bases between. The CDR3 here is CASSLGLRQNNEQFF. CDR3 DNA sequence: TGTGCCAGCAGCTTAGGACTAAGGCAAAACAATGAGCAGTTCTTC.

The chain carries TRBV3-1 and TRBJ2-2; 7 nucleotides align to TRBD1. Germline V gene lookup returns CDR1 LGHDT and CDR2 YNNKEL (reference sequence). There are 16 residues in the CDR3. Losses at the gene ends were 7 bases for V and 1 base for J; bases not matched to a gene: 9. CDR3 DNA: TGTGCCAGCACCTACGGGGACAGAGTGAACACCGGGGAGCTGTTTTTT. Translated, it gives CASTYGDRVNTGELFF.

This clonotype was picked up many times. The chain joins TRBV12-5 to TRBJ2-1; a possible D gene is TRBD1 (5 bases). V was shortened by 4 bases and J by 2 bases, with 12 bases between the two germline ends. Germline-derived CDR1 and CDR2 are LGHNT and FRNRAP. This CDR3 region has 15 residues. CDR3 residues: CASGSPWGAYNEQFF. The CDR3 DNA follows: TGTGCTAGTGGTTCTCCCTGGGGCGCCTACAATGAGCAGTTCTTC.

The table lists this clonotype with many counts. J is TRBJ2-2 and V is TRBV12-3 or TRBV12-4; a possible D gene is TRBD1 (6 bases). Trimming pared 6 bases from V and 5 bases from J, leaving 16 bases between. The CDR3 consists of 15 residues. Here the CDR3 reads CASRIQGGWTGELFF. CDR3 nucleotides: TGTGCCAGCAGGATCCAAGGGGGTTGGACCGGGGAGCTGTTTTTT.

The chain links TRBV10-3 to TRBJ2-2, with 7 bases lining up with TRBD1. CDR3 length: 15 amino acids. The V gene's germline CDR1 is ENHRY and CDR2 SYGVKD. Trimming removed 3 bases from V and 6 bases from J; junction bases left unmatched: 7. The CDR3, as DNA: TGTGCCATCAGTGACGGTGTTCAGGGGGCCGGGGAGCTGTTTTTT. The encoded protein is CAISDGVQGAGELFF.

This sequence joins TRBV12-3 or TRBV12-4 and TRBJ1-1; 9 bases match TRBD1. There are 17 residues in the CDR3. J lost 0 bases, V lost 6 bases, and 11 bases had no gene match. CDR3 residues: CASSPDRGGGLNTEAFF. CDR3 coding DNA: TGTGCCAGCAGCCCGGACAGGGGAGGGGGTTTGAACACTGAAGCTTTCTTT.

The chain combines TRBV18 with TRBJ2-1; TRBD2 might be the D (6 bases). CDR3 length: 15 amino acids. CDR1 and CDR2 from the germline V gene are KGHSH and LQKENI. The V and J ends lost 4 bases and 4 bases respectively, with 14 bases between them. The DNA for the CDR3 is TGTGCCAGCTCACAGACGCTAGCGTGGTACAATGAGCAGTTCTTC. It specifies CASSQTLAWYNEQFF.

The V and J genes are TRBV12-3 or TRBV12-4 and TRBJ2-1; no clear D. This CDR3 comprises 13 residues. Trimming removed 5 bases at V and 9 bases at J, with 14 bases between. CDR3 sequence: CASSVVGAFEQFF. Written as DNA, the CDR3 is TGTGCCAGCAGTGTCGTAGGAGCATTTGAGCAGTTCTTC.

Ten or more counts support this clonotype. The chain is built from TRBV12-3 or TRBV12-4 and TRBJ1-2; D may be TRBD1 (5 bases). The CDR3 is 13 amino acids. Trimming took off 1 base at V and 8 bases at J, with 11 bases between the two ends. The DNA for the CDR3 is TGTGCCAGCAGTTTAGAGGGGCACTGGGGCTACACCTTC. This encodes CASSLEGHWGYTF.